This TCR beta chain is from a study of T cell responses to AZD1222 COVID-19 vaccine. Study outcomes and limitations: White British donors predominated, females outnumbered males, and clonal diversity was possibly underestimated. Repertoires in all cases were sampled only once the peak T cell response had passed. At 160-218 and 743-854, vaccine-associated CD4 TCRs were dominant, and they spanned spike.

The germline V gene encodes CDR1 MNHEY and CDR2 SMNVEV (reference sequence). This CDR3 contains 16 residues. The V gene lost 2 bases and the J gene lost 4 bases, with 15 bases spanning the gap. Remarks on this clone: Its antigen is as yet unknown.

The protocol was immunoSEQ multiplex PCR, while the TCRdb copy is restricted to in-frame clones and leaves out a portion. Counted here are under 110,000 clones, about nine tenths occurring once; the ten biggest clones make up approximately 8%. The V and J genes are TRBV27 and TRBJ2-1; D remains unclear. Here the sequenced sample was peripheral blood, taken 28 days after the second AZD1222 dose. The TCR sequence derives from an adult who received the AZD1222 COVID-19 vaccine. CDR3 bases: TGTGCCAGCAGTTTAAATCAGCTAGTGGGATACAATGAGCAGTTCTTC. Amino acid sequence: CASSLNQLVGYNEQFF.